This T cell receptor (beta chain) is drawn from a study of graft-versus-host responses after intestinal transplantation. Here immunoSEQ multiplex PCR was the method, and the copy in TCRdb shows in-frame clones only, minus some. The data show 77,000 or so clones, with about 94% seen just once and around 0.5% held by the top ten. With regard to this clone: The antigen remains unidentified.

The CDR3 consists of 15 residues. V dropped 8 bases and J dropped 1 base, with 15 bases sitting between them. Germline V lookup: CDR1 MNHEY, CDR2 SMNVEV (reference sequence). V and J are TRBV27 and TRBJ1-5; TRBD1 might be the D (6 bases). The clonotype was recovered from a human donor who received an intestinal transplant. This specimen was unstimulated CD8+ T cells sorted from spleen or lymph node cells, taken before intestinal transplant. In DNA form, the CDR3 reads TGTGCCAGCGGTCGACCCGGGGGCAGCAATCAGCCCCAGCATTTT. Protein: CASGRPGGSNQPQHF.